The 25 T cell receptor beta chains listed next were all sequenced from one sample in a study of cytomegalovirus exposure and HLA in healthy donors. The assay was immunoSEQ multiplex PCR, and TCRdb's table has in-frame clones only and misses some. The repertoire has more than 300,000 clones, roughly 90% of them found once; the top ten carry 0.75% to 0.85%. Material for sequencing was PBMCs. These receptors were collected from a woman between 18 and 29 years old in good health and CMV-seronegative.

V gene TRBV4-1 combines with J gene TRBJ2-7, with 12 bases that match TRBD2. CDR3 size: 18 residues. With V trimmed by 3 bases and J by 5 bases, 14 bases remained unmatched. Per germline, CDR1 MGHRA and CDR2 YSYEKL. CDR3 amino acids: CASSQGRASGRARDEQYF. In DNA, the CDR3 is TGCGCCAGCAGCCAGGGGCGGGCTAGCGGGAGGGCCAGGGACGAGCAGTACTTC.

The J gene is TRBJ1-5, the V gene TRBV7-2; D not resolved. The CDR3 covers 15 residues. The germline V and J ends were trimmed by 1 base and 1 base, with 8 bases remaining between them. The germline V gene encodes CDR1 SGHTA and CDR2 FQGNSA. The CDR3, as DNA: TGTGCCAGCAGCTTAGATCGACTGAGCAATCAGCCCCAGCATTTT. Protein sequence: CASSLDRLSNQPQHF.

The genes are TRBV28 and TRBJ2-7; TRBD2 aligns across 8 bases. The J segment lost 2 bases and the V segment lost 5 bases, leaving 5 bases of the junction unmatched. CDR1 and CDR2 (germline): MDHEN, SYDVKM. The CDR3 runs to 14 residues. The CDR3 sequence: CASSVIAGTYEQYF. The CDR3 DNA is TGTGCCAGCAGTGTAATAGCGGGAACCTACGAGCAGTACTTC.

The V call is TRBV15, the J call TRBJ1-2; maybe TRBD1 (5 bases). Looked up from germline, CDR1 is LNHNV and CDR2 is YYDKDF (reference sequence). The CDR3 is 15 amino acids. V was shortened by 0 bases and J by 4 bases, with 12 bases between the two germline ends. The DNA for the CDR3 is TGTGCCACCAGCAGAGACCCGGGACTACCCTATGGCTACACCTTC. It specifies CATSRDPGLPYGYTF.

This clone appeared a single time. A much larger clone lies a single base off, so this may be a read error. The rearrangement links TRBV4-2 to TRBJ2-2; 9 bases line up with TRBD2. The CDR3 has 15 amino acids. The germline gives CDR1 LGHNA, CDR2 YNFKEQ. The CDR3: CASSQASGNTRELFF. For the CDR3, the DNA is TGTGCCAGCAGCCAAGCTAGCGGGAACACCAGGGAGCTGTTTTTT.

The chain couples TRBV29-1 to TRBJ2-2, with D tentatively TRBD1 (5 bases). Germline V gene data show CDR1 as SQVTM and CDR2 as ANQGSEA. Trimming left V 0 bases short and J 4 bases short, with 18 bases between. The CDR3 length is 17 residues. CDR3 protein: CSVEDRSSGLVTGELFF. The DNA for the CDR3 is TGCAGCGTTGAAGATCGTTCTTCAGGGTTGGTCACCGGGGAGCTGTTTTTT.

The chain's CDR3 is CASSATGTSLDEQYF. CDR3 DNA sequence: TGTGCCAGCAGCGCCACCGGGACATCCCTTGACGAGCAGTACTTC. The J gene is TRBJ2-7, the V gene TRBV7-3; weak D call: TRBD1 (6 bases). Between the trimmed V and J ends, which lost 5 bases and 5 bases, there was a span of 19 bases. Germline V gene data show CDR1 as SGHTA and CDR2 as FQGTGA. The length of the CDR3 is 15 residues.

The DNA for the CDR3 is TGTGCCACCCGACTTGGCGGGTCCCCCTGGGGGCAGTACTTC. Translated: CATRLGGSPWGQYF. The V and J genes are TRBV28 and TRBJ2-7, with D possibly being TRBD2 (5 bases). With 10 bases removed from V and 9 bases from J, the gap between germline ends came to 25 bases. From germline, CDR1 is MDHEN and CDR2 SYDVKM. The CDR3 spans 14 residues.

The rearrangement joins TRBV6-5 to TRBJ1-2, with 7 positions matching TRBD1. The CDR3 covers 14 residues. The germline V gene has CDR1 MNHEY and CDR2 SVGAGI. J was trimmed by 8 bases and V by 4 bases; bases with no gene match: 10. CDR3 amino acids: CASSFTGDFGGYTF. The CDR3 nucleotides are TGTGCCAGCAGTTTCACAGGGGATTTCGGCGGCTACACCTTC.

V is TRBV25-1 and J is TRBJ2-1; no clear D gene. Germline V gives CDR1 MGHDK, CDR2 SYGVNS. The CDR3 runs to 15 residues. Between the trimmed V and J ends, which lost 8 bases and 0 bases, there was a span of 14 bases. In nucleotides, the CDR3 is TGTGCCAGCCGTTTCGACTCCCCCTCCTACAATGAGCAGTTCTTC. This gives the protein CASRFDSPSYNEQFF.

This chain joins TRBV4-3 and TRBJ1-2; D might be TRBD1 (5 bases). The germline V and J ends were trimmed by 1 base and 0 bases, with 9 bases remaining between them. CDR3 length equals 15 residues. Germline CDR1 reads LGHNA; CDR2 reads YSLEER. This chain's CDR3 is CASSQGSTANYGYTF. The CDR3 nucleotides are TGCGCCAGCAGCCAAGGGTCGACAGCTAACTATGGCTACACCTTC.

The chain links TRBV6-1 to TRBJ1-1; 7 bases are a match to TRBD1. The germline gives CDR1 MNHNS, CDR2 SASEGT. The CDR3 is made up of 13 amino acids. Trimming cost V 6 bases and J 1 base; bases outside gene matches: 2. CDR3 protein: CASRRQGNTEAFF. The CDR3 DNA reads TGTGCCAGCAGGCGACAGGGGAACACTGAAGCTTTCTTT.

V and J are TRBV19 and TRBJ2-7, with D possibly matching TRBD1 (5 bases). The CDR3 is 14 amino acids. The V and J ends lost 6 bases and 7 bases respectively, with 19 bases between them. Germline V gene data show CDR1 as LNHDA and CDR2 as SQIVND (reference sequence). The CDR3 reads CASSHDSPSSEQYF. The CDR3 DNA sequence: TGTGCCAGTAGCCACGACAGTCCATCCTCTGAGCAGTACTTC. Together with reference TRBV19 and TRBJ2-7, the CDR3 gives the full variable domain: DGGITQSPKYLFRKEGQNVTLSCEQNLNHDAMYWYRQDPGQGLRLIYYSQIVNDFQKGDIAEGYSVSREKKESFPLTVTSAQKNPTAFYLCASSHDSPSSEQYFGPGTRLTVT.

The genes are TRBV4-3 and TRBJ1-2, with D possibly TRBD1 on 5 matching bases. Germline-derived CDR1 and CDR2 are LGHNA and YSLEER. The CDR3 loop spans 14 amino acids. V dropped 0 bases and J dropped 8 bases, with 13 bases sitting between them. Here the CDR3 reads CASSQDRAIDGYTF. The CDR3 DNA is TGCGCCAGCAGCCAAGACAGGGCTATAGACGGCTACACCTTC.

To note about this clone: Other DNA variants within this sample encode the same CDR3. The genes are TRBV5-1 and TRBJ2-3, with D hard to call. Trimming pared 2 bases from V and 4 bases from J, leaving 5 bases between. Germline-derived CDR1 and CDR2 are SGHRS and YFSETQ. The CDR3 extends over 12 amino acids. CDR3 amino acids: CASSLASDTQYF. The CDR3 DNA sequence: TGCGCCAGCAGCTTAGCGTCAGATACGCAGTATTTT.

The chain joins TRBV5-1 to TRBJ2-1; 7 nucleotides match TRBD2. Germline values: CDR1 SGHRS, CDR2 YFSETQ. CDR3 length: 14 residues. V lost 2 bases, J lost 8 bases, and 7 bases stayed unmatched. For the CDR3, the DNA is TGCGCCAGCAGCTTAAGCGGGATTGTCGATGAGCAGTTCTTC. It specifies CASSLSGIVDEQFF.

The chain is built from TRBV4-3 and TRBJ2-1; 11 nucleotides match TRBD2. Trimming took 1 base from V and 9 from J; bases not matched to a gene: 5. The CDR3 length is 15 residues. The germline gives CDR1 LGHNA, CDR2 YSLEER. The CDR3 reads CASSQGSGRAGEQFF. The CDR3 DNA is TGCGCCAGCAGCCAAGGTAGCGGGAGGGCCGGTGAGCAGTTCTTC.

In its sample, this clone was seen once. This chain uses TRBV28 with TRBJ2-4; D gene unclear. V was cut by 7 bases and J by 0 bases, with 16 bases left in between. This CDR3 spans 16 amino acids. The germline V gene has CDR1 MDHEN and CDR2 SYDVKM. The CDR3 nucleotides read TGTGCCAGCACAGGCCACCCATTACTAGCCAAAAACATTCAGTACTTC. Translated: CASTGHPLLAKNIQYF.

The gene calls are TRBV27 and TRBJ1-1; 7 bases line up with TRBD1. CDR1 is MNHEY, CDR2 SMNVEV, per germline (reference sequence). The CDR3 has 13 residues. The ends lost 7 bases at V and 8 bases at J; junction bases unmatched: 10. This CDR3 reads CASTATGSGEAFF. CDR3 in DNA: TGTGCCAGCACCGCGACAGGGTCAGGGGAAGCTTTCTTT.

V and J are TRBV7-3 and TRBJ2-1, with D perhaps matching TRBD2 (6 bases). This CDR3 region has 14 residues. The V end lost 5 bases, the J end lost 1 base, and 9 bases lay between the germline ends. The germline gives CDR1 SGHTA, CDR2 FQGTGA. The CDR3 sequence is CASSRAGSYNEQFF. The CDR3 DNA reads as TGTGCCAGCAGCCGTGCGGGATCCTACAATGAGCAGTTCTTC.

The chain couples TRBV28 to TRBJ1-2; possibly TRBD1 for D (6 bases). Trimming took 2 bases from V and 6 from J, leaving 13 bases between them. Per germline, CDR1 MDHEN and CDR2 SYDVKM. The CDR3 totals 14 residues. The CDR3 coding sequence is TGTGCCAGCAGTTTAACAGGGCAGGGGAATGGCTACACCTTC. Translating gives CASSLTGQGNGYTF.

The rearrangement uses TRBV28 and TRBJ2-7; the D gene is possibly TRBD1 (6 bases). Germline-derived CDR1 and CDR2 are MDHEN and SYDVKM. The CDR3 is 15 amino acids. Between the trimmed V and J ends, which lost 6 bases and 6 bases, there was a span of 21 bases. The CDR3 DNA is TGTGCCAGCAGCTCCCCCCACAGGGATAGGCTCGAGCAGTACTTC. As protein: CASSSPHRDRLEQYF.

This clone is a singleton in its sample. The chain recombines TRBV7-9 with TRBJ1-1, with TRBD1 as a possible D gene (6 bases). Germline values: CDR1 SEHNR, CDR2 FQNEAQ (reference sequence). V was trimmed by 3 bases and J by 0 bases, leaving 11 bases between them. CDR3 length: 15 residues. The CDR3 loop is CASSFQTGLNTEAFF. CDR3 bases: TGTGCCAGCAGCTTTCAGACAGGCTTGAACACTGAAGCTTTCTTT. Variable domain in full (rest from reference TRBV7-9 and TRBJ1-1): DTGVSQNPRHKITKRGQNVTFRCDPISEHNRLYWYRQTLGQGPEFLTYFQNEAQLEKSRLLSDRFSAERPKGSFSTLEIQRTEQGDSAMYLCASSFQTGLNTEAFFGQGTRLTVV.

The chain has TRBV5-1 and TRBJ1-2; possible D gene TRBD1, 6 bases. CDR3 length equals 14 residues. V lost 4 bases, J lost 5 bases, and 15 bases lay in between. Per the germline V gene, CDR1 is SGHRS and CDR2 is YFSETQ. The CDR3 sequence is CASSALGRGYGYTF. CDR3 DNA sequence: TGCGCCAGCAGCGCCTTGGGGAGGGGGTATGGCTACACCTTC.

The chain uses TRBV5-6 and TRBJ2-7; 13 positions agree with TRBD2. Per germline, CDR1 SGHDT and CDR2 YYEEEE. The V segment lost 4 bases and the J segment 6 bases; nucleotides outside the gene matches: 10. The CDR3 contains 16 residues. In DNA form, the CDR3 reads TGTGCCAGCAGCGGACTGACTAGCGGGAGGTTGGGCGAGCAGTACTTC. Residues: CASSGLTSGRLGEQYF.